The 15 T cell receptor beta chains given below trace back to one sample, sequenced in a study of T cell responses to AZD1222 COVID-19 vaccine. Profiling relied on immunoSEQ multiplex PCR, and the TCRdb table lists in-frame clones only, not all of them. Of some 140,000 clones in the sample, about 87% were seen once. Sequenced here: peripheral blood, sampled on day 0 of AZD1222 vaccination. Receptors were obtained from an adult in good health.

The chain couples TRBV21-1 to TRBJ1-5; the table's D call TRBD1 went unverified against the DNA. TRBV21-1 has pseudogene status. The CDR3 contains 13 residues. CDR3 amino acids: CASSKAGYQPQHF. The CDR3 DNA reads as TGTGCCAGCAGCAAGGCTGGTTATCAGCCCCAGCATTTT.

The chain is built from TRBV6-5 and TRBJ1-2, with D possibly TRBD1 on 5 matching bases. The length of the CDR3 is 15 residues. Between the trimmed V and J ends, which lost 2 bases and 6 bases, there was a span of 16 bases. Germline lookup yields CDR1 MNHEY and CDR2 SVGAGI. This CDR3 reads CASSYGGGPGNGYTF. Here the CDR3 DNA reads TGTGCCAGCAGTTACGGTGGAGGGCCAGGGAATGGCTACACCTTC.

The V and J genes are TRBV18 and TRBJ2-7; 8 nucleotides line up with TRBD1. The CDR3 spans 12 residues. The germline V gene encodes CDR1 KGHSH and CDR2 LQKENI. With V trimmed by 6 bases and J by 7 bases, 5 bases remained unmatched. CDR3 in amino acids: CASSQGALEQYF. The DNA for the CDR3 is TGTGCCAGCTCCCAGGGGGCGCTGGAGCAGTACTTC.

The gene calls are TRBV6-5 and TRBJ1-2; 7 bases fit TRBD1. CDR3 length equals 14 residues. CDR1 is MNHEY, CDR2 SVGAGI, per germline. V shed 0 bases and J 4 bases; nucleotides not matched to a gene: 2. The CDR3 coding sequence is TGTGCCAGCAGTTACTCGGGACAGAGCTATGGCTACACCTTC. It is translated as CASSYSGQSYGYTF.

V and J are TRBV19 and TRBJ1-2; 10 bases are shared with TRBD1. The CDR3 has 14 residues. V dropped 6 bases and J dropped 4; count of bases not matched to a gene: 5. The V gene's germline CDR1 is LNHDA and CDR2 SQIVND (reference sequence). CDR3 sequence reads: CASSTRTGGYGYTF. In DNA, the CDR3 is TGTGCCAGTAGCACCCGGACAGGGGGCTATGGCTACACCTTC.

The chain joins TRBV7-6 to TRBJ1-1; weak D call: TRBD1 (6 bases). From germline, CDR1 is SGHVS and CDR2 FNYEAQ. V was cut by 0 bases and J by 3 bases, with 11 bases left in between. This CDR3 spans 15 amino acids. The CDR3 DNA reads as TGTGCCAGCAGCTTAGCGCGCCAGGGGTACACTGAAGCTTTCTTT. Translating it yields CASSLARQGYTEAFF.

The V call is TRBV7-6, the J call TRBJ2-1; 7 bases fit TRBD1. Germline CDR1 SGHVS, CDR2 FNYEAQ. The junction had 7 bases not matched to a gene; V was cut back by 5 bases and J by 0 bases. This CDR3 contains 16 residues. CDR3 loop: CASSNRQGSSYNEQFF. CDR3 DNA: TGTGCCAGCAGCAACCGACAGGGAAGCTCCTACAATGAGCAGTTCTTC.

This clone came up once. The chain is built from TRBV25-1 and TRBJ2-7, with D hard to call. This CDR3 is built from 13 residues. Trimming left V 6 bases short and J 0 bases short, with 9 bases between. CDR1 is MGHDK, CDR2 SYGVNS, per germline. The CDR3 nucleotides are TGTGCCAGCAGCGGGCTAAGCTCCTACGAGCAGTACTTC. Its protein product is CASSGLSSYEQYF.

This chain connects TRBV15 to TRBJ1-2; 9 nucleotides match TRBD1. The CDR3 runs 13 residues. V lost 5 bases, J lost 8 bases, and 6 bases stayed unmatched. The germline gives CDR1 LNHNV, CDR2 YYDKDF (reference sequence). The CDR3 region has the DNA TGTGCCACCAGCCCCGGGGACAGGGAGGGCTACACCTTC. Its translation: CATSPGDREGYTF.

The chain links TRBV5-6 to TRBJ1-6; maybe TRBD1 (5 bases). V was clipped by 4 bases and J by 7 bases, with 18 bases between them. CDR1 and CDR2 (germline): SGHDT, YYEEEE. CDR3 length: 16 residues. The CDR3 loop is CASSLAGRVVNSPLHF. The CDR3 region has the DNA TGTGCCAGCAGCCTTGCGGGCAGGGTCGTCAATTCACCCCTCCACTTT.

The rearrangement links TRBV5-5 to TRBJ2-5; 10 bases fit TRBD2. CDR1 SGHKS and CDR2 YYEKEE come from the germline V gene (reference sequence). After removal of 1 base from V and 2 bases from J, the junction contained 14 bases not matched to a gene. CDR3 length equals 19 residues. CDR3 DNA sequence: TGTGCCAGCAGCTTGCCGGCGACCAGCGGGAGGGCCAGGCAAGAGACCCAGTACTTC. This codes for CASSLPATSGRARQETQYF.

The J gene is TRBJ1-3, the V gene TRBV21-1. TRBV21-1 is an annotated pseudogene. The CDR3 has 17 residues. CDR3 loop: CASSKVPGRVPDVTIYF. The DNA for the CDR3 is TGTGCCAGCAGCAAAGTTCCGGGCCGTGTCCCAGACGTAACCATATATTTT.

The V and J genes are TRBV30 and TRBJ1-2; 7 bases are shared with TRBD1. The CDR3 spans 11 residues. Germline-derived CDR1 and CDR2 are GTSNPN and SVGIG (reference sequence). The V gene end was trimmed by 5 bases and the J gene end by 6 bases; junction bases not matched to a gene: 3. The CDR3 protein is CAWETGNGYTF. DNA of the CDR3: TGTGCCTGGGAGACAGGGAATGGCTACACCTTC.

V gene TRBV6-2 or TRBV6-3 combines with J gene TRBJ1-6; D ambiguous. There are 15 residues in the CDR3. Per germline, CDR1 MNHEY and CDR2 SVGEGT. V was cut by 0 bases and J by 7 bases, with 10 bases left in between. The CDR3 region has the DNA TGTGCCAGCAGTTACTCAAAGCAGATGAATTCACCCCTCCACTTT. It codes for CASSYSKQMNSPLHF.

This chain joins TRBV5-1 and TRBJ2-1; TRBD2 matches at 10 bases. Germline V gives CDR1 SGHRS, CDR2 YFSETQ. V trimming: 4 bases; J trimming: 4 bases; junction bases outside the gene matches: 11. The CDR3 runs 17 residues. The chain's CDR3 is CASSPRLAGGGYNEQFF. CDR3 in DNA: TGCGCCAGCAGCCCCCGGTTAGCGGGAGGCGGATACAATGAGCAGTTCTTC.